This T cell receptor beta chain emerged from a study of T-cell reconstitution after alpha-beta-depleted transplantation in children. This clonotype was counted ten times or more. Unique molecular identifiers were used in preparing the TCRbeta library. TCRdb re-derived calls from the PCR reads in MiXCR, one entry per CDR3 protein. The table shows about 120,000 distinct CDR3 sequences, with around a tenth occurring only once. Germline V lookup: CDR1 SGHDT, CDR2 YYEEEE. V lost 0 bases and J lost 6, with 25 bases in between. The length of the CDR3 is 19 residues. Source: PBMCs from the stem cell graft donor, taken from the stem cell graft. This clonotype was obtained from a human donor who donated a stem cell graft to a child with acute lymphoblastic leukemia. The J gene is TRBJ1-5, the V gene TRBV5-6, with a tentative D call TRBD1 (6 bases). CDR3 residues: CASSLAHRVCHAIGQPQHF. In nucleotides, the CDR3 is TGTGCCAGCAGCTTGGCCCACAGGGTTTGTCATGCTATTGGTCAGCCCCAGCATTTT.